A single sample gave rise to the 8 T cell receptor beta chains below, sequenced in a study of blood T cell repertoires in COVID-19. The method was immunoSEQ multiplex PCR; TCRdb's version includes in-frame clones alone and lacks a portion of them. The top ten hold roughly 4.7% of the sample, which has around 95,000 clones, almost 90% seen once. The sequenced material came from peripheral blood. Receptor source: a human donor in a cohort sampled during active COVID-19.

The chain carries TRBV7-9 and TRBJ2-7; 7 bases are shared with TRBD1. The germline CDR1 and CDR2 sequences are SEHNR and FQNEAQ (reference sequence). This CDR3 contains 15 residues. The V segment lost 8 bases and the J segment 5 bases; nucleotides outside the gene matches: 15. CDR3 in amino acids: CASGRDSGGSDEQYF. In nucleotides, the CDR3 is TGTGCCAGCGGAAGGGACAGTGGGGGATCTGACGAGCAGTACTTC. Looking up the rest from reference TRBV7-9 and TRBJ2-7 gives the full variable domain: DTGVSQNPRHKITKRGQNVTFRCDPISEHNRLYWYRQTLGQGPEFLTYFQNEAQLEKSRLLSDRFSAERPKGSFSTLEIQRTEQGDSAMYLCASGRDSGGSDEQYFGPGTRLTVT.

This chain joins TRBV27 and TRBJ1-3, with TRBD1 matching 7 bases. Germline CDR1 MNHEY, CDR2 SMNVEV (reference sequence). The V gene end was trimmed by 6 bases and the J gene end by 3 bases; junction bases not matched to a gene: 5. The CDR3 runs 14 residues. CDR3 sequence: CASRQTGSGNTIYF. The CDR3 coding sequence is TGTGCCAGCAGGCAGACAGGGAGTGGAAACACCATATATTTT.

This clone was counted once. The rearrangement uses TRBV5-6 and TRBJ2-7; 8 bases match TRBD1. The germline gives CDR1 SGHDT, CDR2 YYEEEE. The CDR3 spans 14 residues. The trim removed 0 bases at V and 3 bases at J, leaving 2 bases unmatched. In DNA form, the CDR3 reads TGTGCCAGCAGCTTGGCAGGGGGCTACTACGAGCAGTACTTC. It yields the protein CASSLAGGYYEQYF.

The chain recombines TRBV2 with TRBJ2-1; 7 bases match TRBD1. The CDR3 runs 14 residues. V dropped 7 bases and J dropped 6; count of bases not matched to a gene: 9. Germline assignment: CDR1 SNHLY and CDR2 FYNNEI. The CDR3 DNA reads TGTGCCAGCAATGGGCTGCCAGGGGGCAATGAGCAGTTCTTC. Its translation: CASNGLPGGNEQFF.

The V and J genes are TRBV18 and TRBJ2-2; unclear D gene. Germline values: CDR1 KGHSH, CDR2 LQKENI. CDR3 size: 16 residues. Deletions cut 1 base from V and 0 bases from J, with 9 bases between. The CDR3 sequence: CASSPLEASNTGELFF. The CDR3 nucleotides are TGTGCCAGCTCACCACTCGAAGCGTCGAACACCGGGGAGCTGTTTTTT.

This clone was observed a single time. V usage is TRBV28 and J usage is TRBJ1-2; D is uncertain. From germline, CDR1 is MDHEN and CDR2 SYDVKM. Trimming removed 6 bases from V and 8 bases from J, with 13 bases in between. The CDR3 loop spans 12 amino acids. CDR3 DNA sequence: TGTGCCAGCAGGCTCGAACCCAGGGGCTACACCTTC. Translated, it gives CASRLEPRGYTF.

DNA of the CDR3: TGTGCCAGTAGTGCCACTAGCGGGAATGAGCAGTTCTTC. Translating gives CASSATSGNEQFF. The chain joins TRBV19 to TRBJ2-1; TRBD2 matches at 9 bases. The junction had 3 bases not matched to a gene; V was cut back by 5 bases and J by 7 bases. In germline, CDR1 is LNHDA, CDR2 SQIVND (reference sequence). CDR3 length: 13 residues.

The V gene is TRBV28, the J gene TRBJ2-7; tentative D call: TRBD2 (6 bases). Germline CDR1 MDHEN, CDR2 SYDVKM. This CDR3 spans 15 amino acids. Trimming shortened V by 8 bases and J by 2 bases, and 19 bases separated the two germline ends. The CDR3: CASGLGGRGPYEQYF. The CDR3 bases are TGTGCCAGCGGCTTGGGGGGTAGAGGGCCCTACGAGCAGTACTTC.